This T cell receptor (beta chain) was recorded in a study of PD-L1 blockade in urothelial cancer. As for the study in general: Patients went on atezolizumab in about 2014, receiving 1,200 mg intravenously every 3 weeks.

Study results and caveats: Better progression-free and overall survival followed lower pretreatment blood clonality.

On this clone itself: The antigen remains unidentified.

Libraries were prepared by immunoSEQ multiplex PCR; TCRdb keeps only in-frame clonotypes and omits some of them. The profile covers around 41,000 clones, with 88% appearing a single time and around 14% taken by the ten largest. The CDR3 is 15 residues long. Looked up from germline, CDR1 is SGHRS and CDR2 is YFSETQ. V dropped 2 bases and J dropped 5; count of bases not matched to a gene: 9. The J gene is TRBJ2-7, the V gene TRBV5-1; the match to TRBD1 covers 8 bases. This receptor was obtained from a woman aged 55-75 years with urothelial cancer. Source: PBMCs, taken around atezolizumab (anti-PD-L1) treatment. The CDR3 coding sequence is TGCGCCAGCAGCTTAGGCAGGACAGGGAACCACGAGCAGTACTTC. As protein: CASSLGRTGNHEQYF. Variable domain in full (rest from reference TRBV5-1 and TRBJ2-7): KAGVTQTPRYLIKTRGQQVTLSCSPISGHRSVSWYQQTPGQGLQFLFEYFSETQRNKGNFPGRFSGRQFSNSRSEMNVSTLELGDSALYLCASSLGRTGNHEQYFGPGTRLTVT.